This record looks at one T cell receptor beta chain sequence and its context. No antigen is known for it. Base qualities are not at hand, and no much larger clone is one base apart. Reading the germline V gene (reference sequence) gives CDR1 SGHNT and CDR2 YYREEE. Counted from cysteine to valine, this CDR3 has 14 amino acids. Only the CDR3 portion is preserved as DNA: 42 bases, with reading frame beginning at the first base. The junction shows trimming of 4 bases on V and 5 bases on J, and the gene matches do not reach 6 bases of it. The immunoSEQ Assay, a bias-controlled multiplex PCR, was used to amplify TCRbeta CDR3 regions from genomic DNA. From the authors' description of their analysis: Within the assay, amplification of reference gene primers was used to estimate how many nucleated cells each sample contained. To quantify the absolute abundance of each unique TCRbeta CDR3 rearrangement, sequence reads were collapsed and filtered. For each sample, productive Simpson clonality was calculated as the square root of Simpson's diversity index over productive rearrangements. TCRdb took this table from immuneACCESS and kept in-frame rearrangements with V and J called. Such tables lack part of the clones; where checked against another copy, unresolved V genes explain under half of the gap, and the rest is unexplained. Clonal size and the V and J genes are those of that table, whereas D and trimming came from the DNA. The sample table lists some 97,000 clones, 90% of them with a count of one. Jointly, the top ten make up 1.5% to 2% of the sample.

Each collaborating institution followed its own protocols to collect whole blood in K2EDTA tubes. Collaborator samples were shipped for TCRbeta analysis as frozen whole blood, isolated PBMCs, or DNA extracted from either sample type. The data were obtained in a study of blood T cell repertoires in COVID-19 (dated by TCRdb to the early 2020s). As for the study more broadly: Collaborator samples came from the United States, Italy and Spain and covered acute and convalescent phases of COVID-19. Deeply sampled blood TCRbeta repertoires from subjects exposed to, actively infected with, or recovered from COVID-19 were included in the dataset. A freely available public database, intended as a resource for researchers studying the immune response to SARS-CoV-2, is where the repertoires were released. Samples were obtained from the ongoing ImmuneRACE study (first 160 participants) and from 1,254 subjects provided by 6 global collaborators. The material from the prospective study consisted of cDNA or gDNA derived from T cells, B-cell-depleted T cells, or PBMCs. Sample metadata almost always included a de-identified subject ID, COVID-19 status, age in years and sex. Where available, HLA class I and class II types were taken from metadata supplied by the sample provider and were not determined by assay-based typing. Here is what the overall study found, with its caveats: How much clinical and demographic metadata was included differed by source and by participant, and the metadata was provided uncurated.

The sequence derives from a man in his sixties with acute or convalescent COVID-19. Sequencing was performed on peripheral blood. Rearrangement joined TRBV5-4 to TRBJ2-7; 10 central nucleotides agree with TRBD1. This receptor has the CDR3 CASSPGQGKHEQYV. At the DNA level, the sequence is TGTGCCAGCAGCCCGGGACAGGGGAAGCACGAGCAGTACGTC.